This T cell receptor beta chain was captured in a study of post-analysis software for immune sequencing data. In the study overall: Relapsing-remitting, secondary progressive and progressive-relapsing courses of multiple sclerosis were included.

Study conclusions and caveats: With F measure, samples from one preparation batch clustered together strongly. In patients, TRBV5-6, TRBV5-1 and TRBV20-1 belonged to roughly five TRBV segments found more frequently than in controls.

Comments on this clonotype: The antigen remains undetermined. A read error may explain this, as a much larger clone is one base away.

Germline-derived CDR1 and CDR2 are DFQATT and SNEGSKA (reference sequence). The CDR3 runs 12 residues. V was shortened by 7 bases and J by 2 bases, with 11 bases between the two germline ends. TCR beta libraries were prepared from cDNA with unique molecular identifiers. TCRdb reprocessed the PCR reads with MiXCR, giving one entry per CDR3 protein. The sample contains around 190,000 distinct CDR3 sequences, about 30% of which appear only once. This rearrangement joins TRBV20-1 to TRBJ2-5, with D possibly TRBD1 on 5 matching bases. Material: blood. The origin of this receptor is a girl aged 2-17 years with multiple sclerosis. The CDR3 bases are TGCAGTGGTAGGGGTTGGCAAGAGACCCAGTACTTC. Protein: CSGRGWQETQYF.